The T cell receptor (beta chain) described here comes from a study of blood T cells in healthy people across ages (dated by TCRdb to between 2014 and 2017). Describing the broader study: In model experiments, template switching captured about one uniquely barcoded TCR beta cDNA molecule for every two T cells. The donors were divided into four age groups: young (average roughly 17 years), middle-aged (about 39), aged (approximately 62) and long-lived (more than 75). To avoid experimental bias, donors of different ages were distributed randomly across sequencing lanes. Using deep sequencing normalized with unique cDNA molecular identifiers, the study measured how TCR beta repertoire diversity changes with age. Using the same blood draw, the study looked at two additional independent replicas of 1 million unique cDNA reads for two donors, one aged 18 to 30 and the other aged 80 or older.

Remarks on this clonotype: Its antigen is unknown. Per-base quality was not reported, and no clone a single base away is much larger than it.

Receptors were amplified or captured by 5' RACE. Sequencing was performed on an Illumina HiSeq 2500. A second PCR of about 7 to 12 cycles was run with a J-beta primer mix and a sample-barcoded 5' primer. Each TCR beta cDNA molecule received a unique molecular identifier from a template-switch 5' adaptor carrying 12 random nucleotides. Each sample yielded at least 3 million CDR3-containing paired-end reads. First-strand cDNA was synthesized from all RNA with the Mint cDNA synthesis kit, primed by a TRBC-specific oligonucleotide. All cDNA was treated with uracil-DNA glycosylase and then went through a first 18-cycle PCR with the universal primers M1SS and BC2_uni_R. The study's own analysis went as follows. Normalization of each sample was performed by random selection of 1 million high-quality reads, each carrying a distinct molecular identifier. Reads sharing molecular identifiers were discarded rather than binned into consensus sequences. CDR3 identification, clonotype clustering and error correction used MiTCR with a Q25 quality threshold and the strictest error-elimination algorithm. A nonparametric unseen species model with Euler transformation was used to estimate a lower bound on total TCR beta diversity. TCRdb's own reprocessing of the public reads used fastp at Q25 and MiXCR and kept productive beta chains. Merged by CDR3 protein, the rows form single entries marked with the most common genes and DNA. TCRdb, not the authors, supplied the V and J calls. The sample has fewer than 800,000 distinct CDR3 sequences on record, less than 40% of them singletons. Of the sample, 15% to 17% falls within the top ten clones.

Systemically healthy Caucasian individuals from Russia, 39 in total and aged about 6 to 100 years, were included as donors. Each donor gave 8 to 10 milliliters of peripheral blood, drawn into EDTA-treated Vacutainer tubes. Ficoll-Paque density-gradient centrifugation was used to isolate PBMCs, with at least 6.5 million per sample. Trizol reagent was used to extract total RNA from PBMCs, with at least 5 micrograms per sample. The percentages of naive CD45RAhigh/CD27high T cells were determined by flow cytometry on a PBMC aliquot from every donor. Taken from cysteine to phenylalanine, the CDR3 has 15 residues. This entry keeps only the CDR3 DNA: 45 bases, framed from base 1. CDR1 and CDR2, per the germline V gene, are MGHDK and SYGVNS. Beyond this particular receptor, the publication reports: Estimates of total diversity based on one million sequenced T cells were regarded as lower bounds and as underestimates. Because donor CMV infection status was unknown, age-related changes in expanded clonotypes were potentially confounded. Because profiling used bulk unsorted PBMCs, naive and antigen-experienced compartments could not be compared conclusively. Compared with the aged group, more naive CD4+ T cells, fewer expanded clones and increased TCR diversity were shown by the long-lived group, suggesting age selection. As age increased, observed TCR beta diversity per million T cells dropped in a roughly linear way, and a significant reduction was already evident by age around 41. The percentage of naive T cells measured by flow cytometry correlated strongly with observed TCR beta diversity.

This TCR came from an elderly woman in good health. Donor details come from another sample of the same person, matched by shared clones. What was sequenced was blood. The chain uses TRBV25-1 and TRBJ2-5; the best D guess is TRBD1, with 5 bases matching. The DNA end is a closer match to TRBJ2-7, so the J assignment may be wrong. The CDR3 reads as follows: CASSETGIGHYEQYF. The sequenced DNA is TGTGCCAGCAGTGAAACAGGAATTGGGCACTACGAGCAGTACTTC.